This T cell receptor (beta chain) was sequenced during a study of cytomegalovirus exposure and HLA in healthy donors. Background on the study: Genotyping showed around 80% of roughly 400 donors falling in the Caucasian-associated ancestry cluster.

This CDR3 has 15 residues. Germline CDR1 is LNHDA and CDR2 is SQIVND (reference sequence). Germline trimming cut 4 bases from V and 0 bases from J; bases unmatched to any gene: 3. The PCR employed 60 Vbeta primers together with 13 Jbeta primers. Sequenced by immunoSEQ multiplex PCR; TCRdb stores in-frame clones only, minus some. The sample holds about 140,000 clones; roughly 79% are singletons and the top ten take 1.4%. Comments on this clone: Its target is unknown.

There were likely unrecorded immune exposures, though donors were nominally healthy when sampled. Points from the study as a whole: HLA-A and HLA-B allele assignments for most subjects were reportedly predicted accurately using TCR beta sequences.

This TCR was recovered from a young man in good health and CMV-seropositive. The V gene is TRBV19, the J gene TRBJ1-1, with 9 positions matching TRBD1. Sequencing was carried out using PBMCs. Written as DNA, the CDR3 is TGTGCCAGTAGTACCCGGACAGGGGTGAACACTGAAGCTTTCTTT. It encodes CASSTRTGVNTEAFF.